The text below deals with one T cell receptor (beta chain). Its antigen is undetermined. This entry belongs to a study of T cell responses to AZD1222 COVID-19 vaccine. Assay used: immunoSEQ multiplex PCR; TCRdb lists only in-frame clones, some missing. This repertoire shows roughly 200,000 clones, about 92% found once; its top ten account for 0.95% to 1.1%. Study findings and constraints: Researchers report vaccine-associated CD4 TCRs spanning spike, with dominance at 160-218 and 743-854. Just a handful of AZD1222 recipients tested seropositive at baseline.

V was clipped by 5 bases and J by 1 base; unmatched bases: 3. The CDR3 contains 14 residues. From germline, CDR1 is SEHNR and CDR2 FQNEAQ (reference sequence). The TCR was taken from an adult in good health. The gene calls are TRBV7-9 and TRBJ1-2; 8 bases fit TRBD1. This material consisted of peripheral blood, taken on day 0 of MenACWY control vaccination. CDR3 sequence reads: CASSPGQGNYGYTF. Here the CDR3 DNA reads TGTGCCAGCAGCCCCGGACAGGGTAACTATGGCTACACCTTC.